The 21 T cell receptor beta chains given below trace back to one sample, sequenced in a study of CD8 T cell repertoires and HIV-1 epitope variants. The antigens of these receptors remain unknown. Sequencing used immunoSEQ multiplex PCR; TCRdb keeps in-frame clones, though not all of them. Of around 4,800 clones in the sample, around 67% are singletons; the top ten hold about 38%. The sequenced sample was cultured CD8+ T cells derived from PBMCs. The receptors here all came from a male donor with HIV.

This chain uses TRBV7-6 with TRBJ1-1, with D uncertain. The germline V and J ends were trimmed by 1 base and 4 bases, with 7 bases remaining between them. CDR3 size: 13 residues. Germline CDR1 and CDR2: SGHVS and FNYEAQ. The CDR3 coding sequence is TGTGCCAGCAGCTTAGGGAGAGTCACTGAAGCTTTCTTT. Translated, it gives CASSLGRVTEAFF.

The chain combines TRBV7-2 with TRBJ1-1; 9 nucleotides match TRBD1. The germline gives CDR1 SGHTA, CDR2 FQGNSA. The CDR3 totals 15 residues. V was pared by 5 bases and J by 5 bases, with 9 bases of the junction left unmatched. In DNA, the CDR3 is TGTGCCAGCAGCAAACCGGGACAGGGATGGACTGAAGCTTTCTTT. Translation: CASSKPGQGWTEAFF.

This chain links TRBV28 with TRBJ2-7; D is unclear. V was trimmed by 4 bases and J by 5 bases, leaving 12 bases between them. CDR1 is MDHEN and CDR2 is SYDVKM in the germline V gene. The CDR3 is made up of 13 amino acids. CDR3 protein: CASSWLGDDEQYF. CDR3 sequence (DNA): TGTGCCAGCAGTTGGCTGGGTGACGACGAGCAGTACTTC.

V gene TRBV5-5 combines with J gene TRBJ2-7; D uncertain. Per the germline V gene, CDR1 is SGHKS and CDR2 is YYEKEE (reference sequence). With 2 bases removed from V and 6 bases from J, the gap between germline ends came to 12 bases. The CDR3 loop spans 13 amino acids. In DNA form, the CDR3 reads TGTGCCAGCAGCTTTGGGCTCACGGTCGAGCAGTACTTC. This translates into CASSFGLTVEQYF.

This chain joins TRBV21-1 and TRBJ1-4. TRBV21-1 is described as a pseudogene. This CDR3 region has 16 residues. In DNA form, the CDR3 reads TGTGCCAGCAGCCGAAGGGGGGTATGGACTAATGAAAAACTGTTTTTT. It is translated as CASSRRGVWTNEKLFF.

The chain employs TRBV5-1 and TRBJ1-3; D possibly corresponds to TRBD1 (6 bases). The V end was cut by 0 bases, the J end by 2 bases, with 9 bases between. The V gene's germline CDR1 is SGHRS and CDR2 YFSETQ. This CDR3 has 15 amino acids. The CDR3 here is CASSLVGGPGNTIYF. CDR3 nucleotide sequence: TGCGCCAGCAGCTTGGTGGGGGGGCCTGGAAACACCATATATTTT.

The V gene is TRBV5-6, the J gene TRBJ1-1; D remains unclear. Trimming removed 0 bases at V and 10 bases at J, with 10 bases between. This CDR3 spans 12 amino acids. Per germline, CDR1 SGHDT and CDR2 YYEEEE. DNA for the CDR3: TGTGCCAGCAGCTTGGGTGGAGGTAGAGCTTTCTTT. Protein: CASSLGGGRAFF.

V usage is TRBV7-5 and J usage is TRBJ1-1. TRBV7-5 is termed a pseudogene. The CDR3 length is 13 residues. The CDR3, as DNA: TGTGCCAGCAGCTCCGGGGAGTTCACTGAAGCTTTCTTT. Translation gives CASSSGEFTEAFF.

CDR3 protein: CSKESRQDWDTEAFF. The CDR3 nucleotides read TGCAGCAAAGAATCGCGACAGGACTGGGACACTGAAGCTTTCTTT. This chain connects TRBV29-1 to TRBJ1-1, with D possibly matching TRBD1 (6 bases). V lost 8 bases and J lost 3, with 22 bases in between. Germline CDR1 SQVTM, CDR2 ANQGSEA. This CDR3 is built from 15 residues.

Here the CDR3 reads CASSSTGGGEQYF. CDR3 nucleotide sequence: TGTGCCAGCAGCTCCACAGGGGGCGGCGAGCAGTACTTC. The V call is TRBV5-4, the J call TRBJ2-7; 9 bases align to TRBD1. Germline CDR1 reads SGHNT; CDR2 reads YYREEE (reference sequence). With 3 bases clipped from V and 6 bases from J, the junction kept 4 bases outside the gene matches. The CDR3 covers 13 residues.

The chain uses TRBV10-1 and TRBJ2-1; D is ambiguous. Germline CDR1 is WNHNN and CDR2 is SYGVQD (reference sequence). This CDR3 has 13 residues. V lost 0 bases to trimming and J lost 5 bases, with 5 bases between them. This CDR3 is CASSESYDNEQFF. CDR3 bases: TGCGCCAGCAGTGAGTCGTACGACAATGAGCAGTTCTTC.

V is TRBV5-5 and J is TRBJ1-1, with D perhaps matching TRBD1 (6 bases). In germline, CDR1 is SGHKS, CDR2 YYEKEE (reference sequence). The CDR3 loop spans 14 amino acids. V dropped 1 base and J dropped 10 bases, with 17 bases sitting between them. The CDR3 nucleotides read TGTGCCAGCAGCTTGTTAACAGGGCTTCGGGGAGCTTTCTTT. It codes for CASSLLTGLRGAFF.

The rearrangement uses TRBV9 and TRBJ2-1, with D perhaps being TRBD1 or TRBD2 (5 bases each). The length of the CDR3 is 15 residues. The germline V and J ends were trimmed by 0 bases and 6 bases, with 13 bases remaining between them. The germline V gene encodes CDR1 SGDLS and CDR2 YYNGEE. The CDR3 spells CASSVVWGTLNEQFF. CDR3 nucleotides: TGTGCCAGCAGCGTAGTATGGGGGACCCTCAATGAGCAGTTCTTC.

The chain recombines TRBV16 with TRBJ2-5, with 8 nucleotides matching TRBD1. The CDR3 is made up of 14 amino acids. The V segment lost 3 bases and the J segment 2 bases; nucleotides outside the gene matches: 2. Germline lookup yields CDR1 KGHSY and CDR2 FQNENV. Written as DNA, the CDR3 is TGTGCCAGCAGCCAGACAGGGGAACAAGAGACCCAGTACTTC. Translating gives CASSQTGEQETQYF.

This clone was seen only once. The chain combines TRBV6-6 with TRBJ1-2; D uncertain. Deletions cut 2 bases from V and 4 bases from J, with 11 bases between. The CDR3 consists of 14 residues. Germline lookup yields CDR1 MNHNY and CDR2 SVGAGI (reference sequence). The CDR3 reads CASSYRAQGYGYTF. The CDR3 nucleotides are TGTGCCAGCAGTTACAGGGCGCAAGGCTATGGCTACACCTTC.

For this clone: At one end, the junction sequence differs from germline, possibly due to a read error. This chain links TRBV7-3 with TRBJ2-7; a weak D match, TRBD2 (6 bases). CDR3 length: 19 residues. From germline, CDR1 is SGHTA and CDR2 FQGTGA. The CDR3 coding sequence is TGCGCCAGCAGCCAAGAGCCGGGAGCGGGCGCCCTGAGCTCCTACGAGCAGTACTTC. Translated: CASSQEPGAGALSSYEQYF. Full variable domain (remainder filled in from reference TRBV7-3 and TRBJ2-7): GAGVSQTPSNKVTEKGKYVELRCDPISGHTALYWYRQSLGQGPEFLIYFQGTGAADDSGLPNDRFFAVRPEGSVSTLKIQRTERGDSAVYLCASSQEPGAGALSSYEQYFGPGTRLTVT.

This sequence joins TRBV14 and TRBJ1-1, with unresolved D. V was cut by 4 bases and J by 3 bases, with 9 bases left in between. There are 13 residues in the CDR3. CDR1 SGHDN and CDR2 FVKESK come from the germline V gene. The CDR3 sequence is CASSPYDYTEAFF. For the CDR3, the DNA is TGTGCCAGCAGCCCCTATGACTACACTGAAGCTTTCTTT.

This chain joins TRBV10-1 and TRBJ1-2, with TRBD1 matching 9 bases. Germline V lookup: CDR1 WNHNN, CDR2 SYGVQD (reference sequence). Trimming cost V 9 bases and J 4 bases; bases outside gene matches: 15. CDR3 length equals 16 residues. The CDR3 region is CARASDRGEGGYGYTF. For the CDR3, the DNA is TGCGCCAGAGCATCGGACAGGGGTGAGGGCGGCTATGGCTACACCTTC.

The chain uses TRBV7-8 and TRBJ1-1, with D maybe TRBD1 (5 bases). The CDR3 totals 15 residues. Trimming removed 5 bases at V and 3 bases at J, with 16 bases between. CDR1 is SGHVS, CDR2 FQNEAQ, per germline. Written as DNA, the CDR3 is TGTGCCAGCAGCCATCCTAGGGGAAAGGACACTGAAGCTTTCTTT. Its protein product is CASSHPRGKDTEAFF.

The chain combines TRBV28 with TRBJ2-3; the D gene is possibly TRBD1 (5 bases). V lost 3 bases and J lost 2, with 9 bases in between. The CDR3 has 14 residues. The germline gives CDR1 MDHEN, CDR2 SYDVKM. The CDR3 DNA sequence: TGTGCCAGCAGTTTGATAGGGGACACAGATACGCAGTATTTT. Protein sequence: CASSLIGDTDTQYF. Full variable domain (rest looked up from reference TRBV28 and TRBJ2-3): DVKVTQSSRYLVKRTGEKVFLECVQDMDHENMFWYRQDPGLGLRLIYFSYDVKMKEKGDIPEGYSVSREKKERFSLILESASTNQTSMYLCASSLIGDTDTQYFGPGTRLTVL.

This clone has just a few counts. The rearrangement links TRBV19 to TRBJ1-1; D unresolved. The CDR3 spans 13 residues. Per germline, CDR1 LNHDA and CDR2 SQIVND (reference sequence). Trimming cost V 8 bases and J 4 bases, with 14 bases left between them. This CDR3 reads CASASGGITEAFF. The CDR3 nucleotides are TGTGCCAGTGCGTCGGGAGGGATCACTGAAGCTTTCTTT.